The sequence of this TCR beta chain was determined in a study of blood T cell repertoires in COVID-19. For the study at large: Sample material is recorded as cDNA or gDNA derived from T cells, B-cell-depleted T cells, or PBMCs.

Sequencing used immunoSEQ multiplex PCR; TCRdb keeps in-frame clones, though not all of them. The data show more than 150,000 clones, around nine tenths seen once. Unmatched junction bases numbered 8, after V lost 6 bases and J lost 5 bases. CDR3 length: 14 residues. CDR1 is LNHDA and CDR2 is SQIVND in the germline V gene (reference sequence). This clone has just one count. The TCR sequence derives from a woman in her 70s with COVID-19, enrolled during active disease. The specimen sequenced was peripheral blood. The genes are TRBV19 and TRBJ2-5; 8 bases match TRBD1. CDR3 nucleotide sequence: TGTGCCAGTAGACGCGGACAGGGTGGGGAGACCCAGTACTTC. It specifies CASRRGQGGETQYF.